This is a list of T cell receptor beta chains from one sample in a study of T cells after yellow fever vaccination. TCRdb reprocessed the 5' RACE reads via MiXCR and lists one record per CDR3 protein. The profile shows about 180,000 distinct CDR3 sequences, roughly 6.4% of them singletons. The source was CD4+ T cells sorted from PBMCs, collected on the day of the first yellow fever vaccination. The origin of the receptors is a man between 18 and 35 years old who received the YFV17D yellow fever vaccine. The CDR3 runs from the conserved cysteine through the conserved F or W. Fields, in order: CDR3 protein, CDR3 DNA, V gene, CDR3 length, clone size, D gene, J gene. D genes are given only for firm matches. Not all rows give a size; the values are once, few, many and, for expanded clones, a class.

cdr3_aa: CASSLDDRGSYEQYF
cdr3_nt: TGTGCCAGCAGCTTAGATGACAGGGGCTCCTACGAGCAGTACTTC
v_call: TRBV7-2
cdr3_length: 15
clone_size: few
d_call: TRBD1
j_call: TRBJ2-7

cdr3_aa: CSALPIQGPSYEQYF
cdr3_nt: TGCAGTGCCCTACCGATACAGGGACCCTCCTACGAGCAGTACTTC
v_call: TRBV20-1
cdr3_length: 15
clone_size: few
d_call: -
j_call: TRBJ2-7

cdr3_aa: CASPRNPGESNNQPQHF
cdr3_nt: TGTGCCAGCCCACGAAACCCAGGCGAATCAAACAATCAGCCCCAGCATTTT
v_call: TRBV5-5
cdr3_length: 17
clone_size: many
d_call: -
j_call: TRBJ1-5

cdr3_aa: CASSKMGRGTDTQYF
cdr3_nt: TGTGCCAGCAGCAAGATGGGACGGGGCACAGATACGCAGTATTTT
v_call: TRBV7-2
cdr3_length: 15
clone_size: few
d_call: -
j_call: TRBJ2-3

cdr3_aa: CASSFGTSPLHF
cdr3_nt: TGTGCCAGCAGTTTTGGGACGTCACCCCTCCACTTT
v_call: TRBV12-3/TRBV12-4
cdr3_length: 12
clone_size: many
d_call: -
j_call: TRBJ1-6

cdr3_aa: CASSFIQGSYGYTF
cdr3_nt: TGTGCCAGCAGCTTTATCCAGGGGTCCTATGGCTACACCTTC
v_call: TRBV7-9
cdr3_length: 14
clone_size: -
d_call: -
j_call: TRBJ1-2

cdr3_aa: CSAREITKNIQYF
cdr3_nt: TGCAGTGCTAGAGAGATCACCAAAAACATTCAGTACTTC
v_call: TRBV20-1
cdr3_length: 13
clone_size: many
d_call: -
j_call: TRBJ2-4

cdr3_aa: CASSPGTGSTETQYF
cdr3_nt: TGTGCCAGCAGCCCGGGGACAGGGAGCACAGAGACCCAGTACTTC
v_call: TRBV7-9
cdr3_length: 15
clone_size: few
d_call: TRBD1
j_call: TRBJ2-5

cdr3_aa: CASSPTSGVNTGELFF
cdr3_nt: TGTGCCAGCAGTCCCACCTCCGGGGTGAACACCGGGGAGCTGTTTTTT
v_call: TRBV28
cdr3_length: 16
clone_size: many
d_call: -
j_call: TRBJ2-2

cdr3_aa: CASSSSFTDTQYF
cdr3_nt: TGTGCCAGCAGCTCCTCTTTCACAGATACGCAGTATTTT
v_call: TRBV7-2
cdr3_length: 13
clone_size: few
d_call: -
j_call: TRBJ2-3

cdr3_aa: CASSQEMTRTSGTYEQYF
cdr3_nt: TGCGCCAGCAGCCAAGAAATGACCAGGACTAGCGGGACCTACGAGCAGTACTTC
v_call: TRBV4-3
cdr3_length: 18
clone_size: many
d_call: TRBD2
j_call: TRBJ2-7

cdr3_aa: CASSTRGTTDTQYF
cdr3_nt: TGTGCCAGCAGTACCCGGGGGACCACAGATACGCAGTATTTT
v_call: TRBV6-1
cdr3_length: 14
clone_size: -
d_call: -
j_call: TRBJ2-3

cdr3_aa: CASSPGGGLGDEQFF
cdr3_nt: TGTGCCAGCAGTCCCGGGGGGGGCCTAGGGGATGAGCAGTTCTTC
v_call: TRBV27
cdr3_length: 15
clone_size: few
d_call: TRBD2
j_call: TRBJ2-1

cdr3_aa: CASSPPGHNSPLHF
cdr3_nt: TGTGCCAGCTCACCACCGGGACATAATTCACCCCTCCACTTT
v_call: TRBV18
cdr3_length: 14
clone_size: many
d_call: -
j_call: TRBJ1-6

cdr3_aa: CSARDRLVHGELFF
cdr3_nt: TGCAGTGCTAGAGATCGGCTAGTCCACGGGGAGCTGTTTTTT
v_call: TRBV20-1
cdr3_length: 14
clone_size: many
d_call: -
j_call: TRBJ2-2

cdr3_aa: CASSQLKTSSDEQFF
cdr3_nt: TGTGCCAGCAGCCAACTTAAGACTAGCTCGGATGAGCAGTTCTTC
v_call: TRBV4-2
cdr3_length: 15
clone_size: -
d_call: TRBD2
j_call: TRBJ2-1

cdr3_aa: CASSDFWGGRGEQFF
cdr3_nt: TGTGCCAGTAGTGACTTTTGGGGGGGTCGGGGTGAGCAGTTCTTC
v_call: TRBV19
cdr3_length: 15
clone_size: few
d_call: TRBD2
j_call: TRBJ2-1

cdr3_aa: CASSYSRGRTEAFF
cdr3_nt: TGTGCCAGCAGTTACTCCCGGGGTAGGACTGAAGCTTTCTTT
v_call: TRBV6-5
cdr3_length: 14
clone_size: -
d_call: -
j_call: TRBJ1-1

cdr3_aa: CASSQGTGFDEQFF
cdr3_nt: TGCGCCAGCAGCCAGGGGACAGGGTTCGATGAGCAGTTCTTC
v_call: TRBV4-3
cdr3_length: 14
clone_size: -
d_call: TRBD1
j_call: TRBJ2-1

cdr3_aa: CASSLSTMRGYTF
cdr3_nt: TGCGCCAGCAGCTTATCGACGATGCGGGGCTACACCTTC
v_call: TRBV5-1
cdr3_length: 13
clone_size: many
d_call: -
j_call: TRBJ1-2

cdr3_aa: CASSRSRTGAQNTEAFF
cdr3_nt: TGCGCCAGCAGCAGGTCTCGGACAGGGGCACAGAACACTGAAGCTTTCTTT
v_call: TRBV5-1
cdr3_length: 17
clone_size: many
d_call: TRBD1
j_call: TRBJ1-1

cdr3_aa: CASSPWTGGNSPLHF
cdr3_nt: TGTGCCAGCAGCCCCTGGACAGGGGGCAATTCACCCCTCCACTTT
v_call: TRBV9
cdr3_length: 15
clone_size: many
d_call: TRBD1
j_call: TRBJ1-6

cdr3_aa: CASSTYTGPTDTQYF
cdr3_nt: TGTGCCAGCAGCACATATACAGGACCCACAGATACGCAGTATTTT
v_call: TRBV11-2
cdr3_length: 15
clone_size: few
d_call: -
j_call: TRBJ2-3

cdr3_aa: CSAPRRRTDWDTQYF
cdr3_nt: TGCAGTGCCCCCCGGCGAAGGACGGACTGGGATACGCAGTATTTT
v_call: TRBV20-1
cdr3_length: 15
clone_size: few
d_call: -
j_call: TRBJ2-3

cdr3_aa: CASRDRYSPLHF
cdr3_nt: TGTGCCAGCCGGGACCGTTATTCACCCCTCCACTTT
v_call: TRBV6-5
cdr3_length: 12
clone_size: few
d_call: -
j_call: TRBJ1-6

cdr3_aa: CASSLVVGSSYNEQFF
cdr3_nt: TGCGCCAGCAGCTTGGTGGTCGGTAGCTCCTACAATGAGCAGTTCTTC
v_call: TRBV5-1
cdr3_length: 16
clone_size: many
d_call: -
j_call: TRBJ2-1

cdr3_aa: CASSLGPPETQYF
cdr3_nt: TGTGCCAGCAGCTTAGGTCCCCCAGAGACCCAGTACTTC
v_call: TRBV7-2
cdr3_length: 13
clone_size: -
d_call: -
j_call: TRBJ2-5

cdr3_aa: CASSLGQENTEAFF
cdr3_nt: TGTGCCAGCAGCTTAGGACAGGAGAACACTGAAGCTTTCTTT
v_call: TRBV7-3
cdr3_length: 14
clone_size: few
d_call: TRBD1
j_call: TRBJ1-1

cdr3_aa: CASLRGLVTGELFF
cdr3_nt: TGTGCCAGTCTCCGGGGACTAGTAACCGGGGAGCTGTTTTTT
v_call: TRBV5-5
cdr3_length: 14
clone_size: many
d_call: TRBD2
j_call: TRBJ2-2

cdr3_aa: CASSQIDRSLGSPLHF
cdr3_nt: TGCGCCAGCAGCCAAATAGACAGGTCTTTAGGTTCACCCCTCCACTTT
v_call: TRBV4-3
cdr3_length: 16
clone_size: -
d_call: -
j_call: TRBJ1-6